This T cell receptor (beta chain) was recovered during a study of regulatory T cells in long-lasting Graves disease. Study-level background: The definition of persistent Graves' disease was over 5 years of antithyroid drugs with positive TSH receptor antibodies.

This clonotype was recorded at least ten times. V was shortened by 3 bases and J by 0 bases, with 5 bases between the two germline ends. CDR1 DFQATT and CDR2 SNEGSKA come from the germline V gene (reference sequence). This CDR3 region has 12 residues. Time point denoted: persistent/refractory GD, antithyroid drugs over 5 years with positive TRAb. Construction of the TCR library relied on RNA isolated from PBMCs. Diagnoses of Graves' disease were made by American Thyroid Association guidelines. Libraries of TCR beta came from iRepertoire HTBI primers plus Arm-PCR of CDR3 regions. TCRdb processed the multiplex PCR reads anew with MiXCR; each CDR3 protein has one entry. The repertoire holds 400,000 to 500,000 distinct CDR3 sequences, 20% to 25% seen once, with about 7% in the top ten.

The rearrangement links TRBV20-1 to TRBJ1-2, with D uncertain. Material: peripheral blood mononuclear cells (PBMCs), obtained when the disease was refractory, from a patient treated with antithyroid drugs. This TCR derives from a female donor with Graves disease. The CDR3: CSASQTNYGYTF. The CDR3 DNA reads as TGCAGTGCTAGTCAGACTAACTATGGCTACACCTTC.